This TCR beta chain was profiled in a study of cytomegalovirus exposure and HLA in healthy donors. Germline CDR1 is MRHNA and CDR2 is SNTAGT. V shed 4 bases, J shed 4 bases, and the junction held 4 bases outside the gene matches. The CDR3 extends over 16 amino acids. This clone occurred once. Its antigen is unknown. Study-level results: The authors later linked a missense DCLRE1C variant to TCR beta V- and J-gene trimming. In a later analysis, the majority of CMV-associated beta chains seemingly showed HLA restriction.

The PCR contained 60 Vbeta and 13 Jbeta primers. Original processing methods: Later analysis identified tens of millions of unique TCR beta chains, about 10 million shared. Libraries were prepared by immunoSEQ multiplex PCR; TCRdb keeps only in-frame clonotypes and omits some of them. V and J calls and clone size are given by that table; D and trimming were obtained from the DNA. The sample has tens of thousands of clones; about 77% are singletons. This TCR came from a male donor in good health and CMV-seropositive. The chain uses TRBV6-4 and TRBJ2-3; 14 bases are a match to TRBD2. The sequencing sample was made of PBMCs. The DNA of the CDR3 is TGTGCCAGCAGTGCAGGGACTAGCGGGGGCTCAGATACGCAGTATTTT. Protein: CASSAGTSGGSDTQYF.